Listed below are T cell receptor beta chains from one sample, sequenced in a study of cytomegalovirus exposure and HLA in healthy donors. Method: immunoSEQ multiplex PCR; TCRdb's copy keeps in-frame clones and lacks some. The sample comprises a few hundred thousand clones, approximately 80% of which are singletons, and 0.3% rests with the top ten. The sequenced sample was PBMCs. The receptors stem from a girl aged 2 to 10 in good health and CMV-seronegative. CDR3s include the opening cysteine and the closing phenylalanine or tryptophan. Each record gives: CDR3 protein, CDR3 DNA, D gene, J gene, V gene, clone size. The D gene is left open where the match is weak. A row's size may be missing; if present it is once, few, many or a size class.

CASRLFGGVTGELFF,TGTGCCAGCAGACTTTTCGGGGGGGTTACCGGGGAGCTGTTTTTT,TRBD2,TRBJ2-2,TRBV28,NA
CASRQVRRPPAGSTDTQYF,TGTGCCAGCAGACAAGTACGCCGGCCCCCGGCAGGGAGCACAGATACGCAGTATTTT,NA,TRBJ2-3,TRBV14,NA
CASSPLNTGELFF,TGTGCCAGCAGCCCGCTAAACACCGGGGAGCTGTTTTTT,NA,TRBJ2-2,TRBV7-3,NA
CASSFSLYEQYF,TGTGCCAGCAGTTTTAGTCTCTACGAGCAGTACTTC,NA,TRBJ2-7,TRBV28,NA
CASSLGDRVESPLHF,TGTGCCAGCAGCTTAGGCGACAGGGTGGAGTCACCCCTCCACTTT,TRBD1,TRBJ1-6,TRBV7-9,NA
CASSLSGRTFGQYF,TGTGCCAGCAGTTTATCTGGGCGGACTTTTGGGCAGTACTTC,NA,TRBJ2-7,TRBV27,NA
CASSPRSSETQYF,TGTGCCAGCTCACCACGCTCGAGTGAGACCCAGTACTTC,NA,TRBJ2-5,TRBV18,NA
CASSEGLAGETQYF,TGTGCCAGCAGCGAGGGACTAGCTGGAGAGACCCAGTACTTC,TRBD2,TRBJ2-5,TRBV7-2,NA
CASSLWSGRSYEQYF,TGTGCCAGCAGCTTATGGAGCGGGAGGTCCTACGAGCAGTACTTC,TRBD2,TRBJ2-7,TRBV5-8,NA
CASSAGFGVDGYTF,TGTGCCAGCAGCGCAGGATTCGGGGTGGACGGCTACACCTTC,NA,TRBJ1-2,TRBV13,NA
CASSEQGFNQPQHF,TGTGCCAGCAGCGAACAGGGCTTCAATCAGCCCCAGCATTTT,NA,TRBJ1-5,TRBV7-2,NA
CASSLPGGGPRETQYF,TGTGCCAGCAGCCTCCCGGGAGGGGGGCCGCGGGAGACCCAGTACTTC,TRBD2,TRBJ2-5,TRBV5-4,once
CASSQVFIGLTDEQFF,TGCGCCAGCAGCCAAGTCTTTATTGGACTAACGGATGAGCAGTTCTTC,NA,TRBJ2-1,TRBV4-1,NA
CSVSQGGGYTF,TGCAGCGTCTCTCAGGGGGGAGGCTACACCTTC,TRBD1,TRBJ1-2,TRBV29-1,once
CASSTERGDRGGEQYF,TGTGCCAGCAGCACCGAAAGGGGGGACAGGGGAGGCGAGCAGTACTTC,TRBD1,TRBJ2-7,TRBV9,NA
CASSRWTTSASGNEQFF,TGTGCCAGCTCACGCTGGACTACTAGCGCTTCGGGCAATGAGCAGTTCTTC,TRBD2,TRBJ2-1,TRBV18,NA
CASSTFREETQYF,TGTGCCAGCAGCACGTTCAGGGAAGAGACCCAGTACTTC,NA,TRBJ2-5,TRBV7-4,few
CASSSGSGGNTIYF,TGCGCCAGCAGCTCGGGCAGCGGTGGAAACACCATATATTTT,NA,TRBJ1-3,TRBV5-1,NA